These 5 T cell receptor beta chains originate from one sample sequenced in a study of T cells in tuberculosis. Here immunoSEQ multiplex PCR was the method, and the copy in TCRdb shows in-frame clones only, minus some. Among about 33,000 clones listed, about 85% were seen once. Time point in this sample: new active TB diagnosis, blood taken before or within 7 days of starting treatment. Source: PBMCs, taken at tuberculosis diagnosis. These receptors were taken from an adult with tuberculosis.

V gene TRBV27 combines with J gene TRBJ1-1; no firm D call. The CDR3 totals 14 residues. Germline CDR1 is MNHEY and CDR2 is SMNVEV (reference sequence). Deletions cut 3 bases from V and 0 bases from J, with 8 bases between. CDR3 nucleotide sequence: TGTGCCAGCAGTTTTCGGGTAATGAACACTGAAGCTTTCTTT. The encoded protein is CASSFRVMNTEAFF.

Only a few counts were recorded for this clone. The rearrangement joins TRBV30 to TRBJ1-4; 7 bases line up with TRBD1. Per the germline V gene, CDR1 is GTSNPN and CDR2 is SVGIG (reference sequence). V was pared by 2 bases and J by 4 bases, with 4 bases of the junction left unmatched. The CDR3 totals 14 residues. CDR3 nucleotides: TGTGCCTGGAGTCCAACAGGGGATAATGAAAAACTGTTTTTT. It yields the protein CAWSPTGDNEKLFF.

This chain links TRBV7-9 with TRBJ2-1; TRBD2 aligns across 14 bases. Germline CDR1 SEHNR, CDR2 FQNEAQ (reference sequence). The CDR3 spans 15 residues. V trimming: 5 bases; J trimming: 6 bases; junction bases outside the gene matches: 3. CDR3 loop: CASSKGLAGGNEQFF. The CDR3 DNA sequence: TGTGCCAGCAGCAAAGGACTAGCGGGAGGCAATGAGCAGTTCTTC. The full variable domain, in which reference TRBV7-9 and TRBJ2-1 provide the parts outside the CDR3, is DTGVSQNPRHKITKRGQNVTFRCDPISEHNRLYWYRQTLGQGPEFLTYFQNEAQLEKSRLLSDRFSAERPKGSFSTLEIQRTEQGDSAMYLCASSKGLAGGNEQFFGPGTRLTVL.

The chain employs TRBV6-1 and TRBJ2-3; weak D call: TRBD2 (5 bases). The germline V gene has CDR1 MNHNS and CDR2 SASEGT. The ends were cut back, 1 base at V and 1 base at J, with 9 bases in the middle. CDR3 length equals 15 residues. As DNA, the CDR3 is TGTGCCAGCAGTGAAGGGGTTAGCGGCACAGATACGCAGTATTTT. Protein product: CASSEGVSGTDTQYF.

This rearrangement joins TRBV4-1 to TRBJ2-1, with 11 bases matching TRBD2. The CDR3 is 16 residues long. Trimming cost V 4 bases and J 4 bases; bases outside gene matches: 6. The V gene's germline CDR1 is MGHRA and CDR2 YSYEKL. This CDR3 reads CASSPTLAGGYNEQFF. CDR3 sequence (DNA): TGCGCCAGCAGCCCTACCTTAGCGGGGGGGTACAATGAGCAGTTCTTC.